This TCR beta chain was retrieved from a study of T cell repertoires in cytomegalovirus infection. Study at large: CMV infection together with matching HLA type was indicated by public TCR beta signatures. General study findings and limits: Predominance within the ex vivo response was attributable to HLA-C-restricted CMV-specific TCR beta clonotypes.

A single record per CDR3 protein comes from TCRdb applying MiXCR to the reads. The sample lists around 230,000 distinct CDR3 sequences; 5% to 8.5% were seen once. This clonotype turned up a few times. The target antigen is unknown. Sequenced sample: PBMCs. This clonotype originated in a human donor in good health (CMV status not recorded). Some clones in this sample may be carry-over from other donors' samples.

The CDR3 is CASGNQRGGNEQFF. The CDR3 DNA reads TGTGCCAGCGGGAACCAGCGGGGGGGCAATGAGCAGTTCTTC. This rearrangement joins TRBV3-1 to TRBJ2-1, with 10 bases matching TRBD2. The CDR3 runs 14 residues. CDR1 and CDR2 from the germline V gene are LGHDT and YNNKEL (reference sequence). Trimming cost V 8 bases and J 6 bases; bases outside gene matches: 7.